These 26 T cell receptor beta chains were all obtained from the same sample, sequenced in a study of blood T cell repertoires in COVID-19. The data were produced by immunoSEQ multiplex PCR, yet TCRdb's version contains in-frame clones alone and is incomplete. The sample consists of about 91,000 clones, 70% to 90% of them appearing once. Specimen: peripheral blood. The source is a man between 70 and 80 years old with acute or convalescent COVID-19.

This chain uses TRBV7-9 with TRBJ1-4; D remains unclear. With 4 bases removed from V and 0 bases from J, the gap between germline ends came to 9 bases. CDR3 length equals 15 residues. Per the germline V gene, CDR1 is SEHNR and CDR2 is FQNEAQ (reference sequence). As DNA, the CDR3 is TGTGCCAGCAGCTCGACACCGGCAACTAATGAAAAACTGTTTTTT. Protein product: CASSSTPATNEKLFF.

Here the CDR3 DNA reads TGTGCCAGCAGTTCCAAAGGACTAGCCTTGAGAGATGAGCAGTTCTTC. Translating it yields CASSSKGLALRDEQFF. J is TRBJ2-1 and V is TRBV6-6; 8 positions agree with TRBD2. The CDR3 length is 16 residues. The germline V gene has CDR1 MNHNY and CDR2 SVGAGI (reference sequence). V trimming: 4 bases; J trimming: 8 bases; junction bases outside the gene matches: 13.

This chain joins TRBV9 and TRBJ2-3; perhaps TRBD1 as D (6 bases). Trimming took off 4 bases at V and 6 bases at J, with 15 bases between the two ends. There are 14 residues in the CDR3. Looked up from germline, CDR1 is SGDLS and CDR2 is YYNGEE. Here the CDR3 reads CASSLTRGIDTQYF. The CDR3 DNA reads TGTGCCAGCAGCCTAACTAGGGGGATTGATACGCAGTATTTT. Full variable domain (remainder filled in from reference TRBV9 and TRBJ2-3): DSGVTQTPKHLITATGQRVTLRCSPRSGDLSVYWYQQSLDQGLQFLIQYYNGEERAKGNILERFSAQQFPDLHSELNLSSLELGDSALYFCASSLTRGIDTQYFGPGTRLTVL.

The chain recombines TRBV15 with TRBJ2-5, with D hard to call. Germline V CDR1 and CDR2: LNHNV, YYDKDF (reference sequence). CDR3 size: 12 residues. The germline V and J ends were trimmed by 0 bases and 9 bases, with 8 bases remaining between them. CDR3 nucleotide sequence: TGTGCCACCAGCAGAGATAGTTCCGCCCAGTACTTC. This translates into CATSRDSSAQYF.

The chain has TRBV11-2 and TRBJ1-3, with a weak D call TRBD1 (5 bases). The CDR3 covers 16 residues. CDR1 and CDR2 from the germline V gene are SGHAT and FQNNGV. V lost 1 base and J lost 4, with 14 bases in between. The CDR3 protein is CASSLVIGAGGNTIYF. The CDR3 nucleotides are TGTGCCAGCAGCTTAGTTATAGGGGCAGGAGGAAACACCATATATTTT.

This clone was seen a few times. The V and J genes are TRBV2 and TRBJ1-4; D is undetermined. This CDR3 is 14 amino acids long. Germline V gene lookup returns CDR1 SNHLY and CDR2 FYNNEI. V gave up 8 bases and J gave up 4 bases, with 14 bases separating them. In DNA, the CDR3 is TGTGCCAGCGCCGACAAAGCCTTTAATGAAAAACTGTTTTTT. Translation gives CASADKAFNEKLFF.

The J gene is TRBJ1-5, the V gene TRBV7-2; D not certain. CDR1 is SGHTA and CDR2 is FQGNSA in the germline V gene. V was pared by 4 bases and J by 0 bases, with 7 bases between. There are 14 residues in the CDR3. The CDR3 sequence is CASSYQYSNQPQHF. The CDR3 region has the DNA TGTGCCAGCAGCTATCAGTATAGCAATCAGCCCCAGCATTTT.

This chain connects TRBV9 to TRBJ1-4, with D perhaps matching TRBD1 (5 bases). Germline V gene data show CDR1 as SGDLS and CDR2 as YYNGEE. With 0 bases removed from V and 0 bases from J, the gap between germline ends came to 15 bases. The CDR3 loop spans 18 amino acids. The CDR3, as DNA: TGTGCCAGCAGCGTAGGACCAGGGCCGGGGGCAACTAATGAAAAACTGTTTTTT. This codes for CASSVGPGPGATNEKLFF.

The chain employs TRBV11-2 and TRBJ1-1; D gene uncertain. The CDR3 covers 14 residues. Looked up from germline, CDR1 is SGHAT and CDR2 is FQNNGV. Trimming removed 6 bases at V and 1 base at J, with 12 bases between. The CDR3 loop reads CASSSSGGNTEAFF. CDR3 DNA: TGTGCCAGCAGTTCCAGCGGAGGGAACACTGAAGCTTTCTTT. The complete variable domain, with remaining parts taken from reference TRBV11-2 and TRBJ1-1, reads EAGVAQSPRYKIIEKRQSVAFWCNPISGHATLYWYQQILGQGPKLLIQFQNNGVVDDSQLPKDRFSAERLKGVDSTLKIQPAKLEDSAVYLCASSSSGGNTEAFFGQGTRLTVV.

This sequence joins TRBV29-1 and TRBJ1-2, with 9 bases matching TRBD1. The CDR3 spans 18 residues. Germline V lookup: CDR1 SQVTM, CDR2 ANQGSEA. V was pared by 2 bases and J by 4 bases, with 17 bases of the junction left unmatched. The CDR3, as DNA: TGCAGCGTTGAATACCCCATCCGGGACAGGGTCTTCATCTATGGCTACACCTTC. Its translation: CSVEYPIRDRVFIYGYTF.

V gene TRBV3-1 (or the pseudogene TRBV3-2) combines with J gene TRBJ2-6; no clear D. The CDR3 has 14 amino acids. V lost 4 bases, J lost 4 bases, and 8 bases lay in between. Germline-derived CDR1 and CDR2 are LGHDT and YNNKEL (reference sequence). The DNA for the CDR3 is TGTGCCAGCAGCCCCCGGTCCGGGGCCAACGTCCTGACTTTC. Translated: CASSPRSGANVLTF.

The chain has TRBV7-9 and TRBJ2-5; D gene unclear. This CDR3 is 14 amino acids long. V dropped 5 bases and J dropped 0 bases, with 10 bases sitting between them. Germline loops: CDR1 SEHNR, CDR2 FQNEAQ (reference sequence). CDR3 bases: TGTGCCAGCAGCCCATTCGGTTACCAAGAGACCCAGTACTTC. Translated, it gives CASSPFGYQETQYF.

This clone was seen only once. The chain has TRBV28 and TRBJ2-1; 8 bases map to TRBD2. The CDR3 has 14 amino acids. V dropped 6 bases and J dropped 4; count of bases not matched to a gene: 5. Germline V gene data show CDR1 as MDHEN and CDR2 as SYDVKM. The CDR3 loop is CASRRGGSYNEQFF. The CDR3, as DNA: TGTGCCAGCAGACGGGGGGGCTCTTACAATGAGCAGTTCTTC. Looking up the rest from reference TRBV28 and TRBJ2-1 gives the full variable domain: DVKVTQSSRYLVKRTGEKVFLECVQDMDHENMFWYRQDPGLGLRLIYFSYDVKMKEKGDIPEGYSVSREKKERFSLILESASTNQTSMYLCASRRGGSYNEQFFGPGTRLTVL.

The J gene is TRBJ2-1, the V gene TRBV11-3, with TRBD2 matching 7 bases. CDR3 length: 18 residues. Trimming cost V 4 bases and J 1 base; bases outside gene matches: 13. Per germline, CDR1 SGHNT and CDR2 YENEEA. The CDR3 loop reads CASSSGLIAGESYNEQFF. The DNA for the CDR3 is TGTGCCAGCAGCTCCGGACTAATAGCGGGCGAGTCCTACAATGAGCAGTTCTTC.

The chain has TRBV6-6 and TRBJ2-1; 7 nucleotides align to TRBD2. V shed 1 base, J shed 6 bases, and the junction held 6 bases outside the gene matches. CDR3 length equals 15 residues. CDR1 and CDR2 (germline): MNHNY, SVGAGI (reference sequence). CDR3 residues: CASSYWTSSGNEQFF. CDR3 in DNA: TGTGCCAGCAGTTACTGGACTAGTTCCGGCAATGAGCAGTTCTTC.

V is TRBV5-1 and J is TRBJ1-6, with D tentatively TRBD1 (6 bases). V lost 5 bases to trimming and J lost 7 bases, with 16 bases between them. The CDR3 length is 15 residues. CDR1 is SGHRS, CDR2 YFSETQ, per germline. CDR3 DNA sequence: TGCGCCAGCAGGAAGGGGGAAGTCGGGAATTCACCCCTCCACTTT. Residues: CASRKGEVGNSPLHF.

The chain recombines TRBV2 with TRBJ1-1; possibly TRBD1 for D (6 bases). V lost 5 bases and J lost 11, with 18 bases in between. Looked up from germline, CDR1 is SNHLY and CDR2 is FYNNEI. This CDR3 contains 13 residues. The DNA of the CDR3 is TGTGCCAGCAGTCAAGTCGACAGGACTGGCGCTTTCTTT. Its translation: CASSQVDRTGAFF.

The chain recombines TRBV29-1 with TRBJ1-2; perhaps TRBD1 as D (5 bases). Looked up from germline, CDR1 is SQVTM and CDR2 is ANQGSEA. The CDR3 consists of 13 residues. V was trimmed by 6 bases and J by 2 bases, leaving 13 bases between them. The DNA for the CDR3 is TGCAGCGTCTCTCAGGGAATAAACTATGGCTACACCTTC. It codes for CSVSQGINYGYTF.

The V call is TRBV6-2 or TRBV6-3, the J call TRBJ2-3; TRBD1 matches at 7 bases. The germline CDR1 and CDR2 sequences are MNHEY and SVGEGT. The J segment lost 6 bases and the V segment lost 4 bases, leaving 7 bases of the junction unmatched. This CDR3 spans 14 amino acids. This chain's CDR3 is CASSLDARGDTQYF. DNA of the CDR3: TGTGCCAGCAGTTTGGACGCCAGGGGGGATACGCAGTATTTT.

The V call is TRBV19, the J call TRBJ1-1, with 7 bases matching TRBD1. The CDR3 covers 12 residues. V shed 4 bases, J shed 8 bases, and the junction held 4 bases outside the gene matches. CDR1 is LNHDA and CDR2 is SQIVND in the germline V gene (reference sequence). The CDR3: CASSRGQIEAFF. The CDR3 bases are TGTGCCAGTAGTAGGGGACAGATCGAAGCTTTCTTT.

The chain combines TRBV3-1 (or the pseudogene TRBV3-2) with TRBJ1-6; tentative D call: TRBD1 (6 bases). In germline, CDR1 is LGHDT, CDR2 YNNKEL (reference sequence). V was pared by 1 base and J by 10 bases, with 14 bases between. The CDR3 has 15 amino acids. In DNA form, the CDR3 reads TGTGCCAGCAGCCAAGTCATAGGGGGTGGGTCACCCCTCCACTTT. The encoded protein is CASSQVIGGGSPLHF.

In this sample, this clone turned up a few times. The chain is built from TRBV6-5 and TRBJ1-3; D remains unclear. The V end lost 6 bases, the J end lost 1 base, and 7 bases lay between the germline ends. This CDR3 region has 13 residues. Looked up from germline, CDR1 is MNHEY and CDR2 is SVGAGI. The CDR3 region is CASSRTSGNTIYF. The CDR3 bases are TGTGCCAGCAGCAGAACGTCTGGAAACACCATATATTTT.

J is TRBJ2-1 and V is TRBV5-1; D is unclear. Looked up from germline, CDR1 is SGHRS and CDR2 is YFSETQ. V was clipped by 6 bases and J by 10 bases, with 11 bases between them. The CDR3 is 11 residues long. In DNA, the CDR3 is TGCGCCAGCACCCTCACCGGGGAGCAGTTCTTC. Translated: CASTLTGEQFF.

The chain has TRBV7-7 and TRBJ2-2; 8 nucleotides agree with TRBD1. With 6 bases clipped from V and 0 bases from J, the junction kept 3 bases outside the gene matches. The CDR3 consists of 15 residues. Germline CDR1 SSHAT, CDR2 FNYEAQ (reference sequence). The CDR3 spells CASSSGGSNTGELFF. The CDR3 coding sequence is TGTGCCAGCAGTTCAGGGGGCTCGAACACCGGGGAGCTGTTTTTT. The full variable domain, rest sourced from reference TRBV7-7 and TRBJ2-2, is GAGVSQSPRYKVTKRGQDVTLRCDPISSHATLYWYQQALGQGPEFLTYFNYEAQPDKSGLPSDRFSAERPEGSISTLTIQRTEQRDSAMYRCASSSGGSNTGELFFGEGSRLTVL.

The chain employs TRBV6-5 and TRBJ1-2; a weak D match, TRBD1 (5 bases). The V and J ends lost 8 bases and 2 bases respectively, with 9 bases between them. CDR1 is MNHEY, CDR2 SVGAGI, per germline. The CDR3 runs 12 residues. The CDR3 nucleotides read TGTGCCAGCTGGGGCAGAAACTATGGCTACACCTTC. Its translation: CASWGRNYGYTF.

CDR3 DNA sequence: TGTGCCAGCAGTGAAGCCCCTCTGGTCCAACAACGTGGCTACACCTTC. It specifies CASSEAPLVQQRGYTF. The J gene is TRBJ1-2, the V gene TRBV6-1, with D unresolved. Germline loops: CDR1 MNHNS, CDR2 SASEGT. The CDR3 length is 16 residues. V lost 0 bases to trimming and J lost 7 bases, with 18 bases between them.